Sequencing of this T cell receptor beta chain was carried out in a study of blood T cell repertoires in COVID-19. Germline lookup yields CDR1 SGHVS and CDR2 FNYEAQ. Trimming took 2 bases from V and 2 from J, leaving 23 bases between them. This CDR3 region has 19 residues. In the source study's methods: Nucleated cell number was recorded as an estimate derived from reference gene primer amplification. TCRdb's table, derived via immunoSEQ multiplex PCR, lists solely in-frame clones and lacks some. V and J calls and clone size follow that table, whereas D and trimming were derived from the DNA. The sample consists of 200,000 to 250,000 clones, 70% to 90% of them appearing once. Patients at the Seattle site were enrolled during active infection and followed longitudinally.

The chain is built from TRBV7-6 and TRBJ2-3; D may be TRBD2 (6 bases). The origin of this receptor is a woman between 50 and 59 years old with COVID-19, enrolled during active disease. The material sequenced was peripheral blood. CDR3 nucleotides: TGTGCCAGCAGCTTACCGAAGGAGGGCCACCTATCTAACACAGATACGCAGTATTTT. This gives the protein CASSLPKEGHLSNTDTQYF.